This TCR beta chain was profiled in a study of T cell repertoires in cytomegalovirus infection. Study summary: Public TCR beta signatures indicated both CMV infection and matching HLA type.

There are 15 residues in the CDR3. Germline assignment: CDR1 SGHDN and CDR2 FVKESK. V lost 9 bases to trimming and J lost 6 bases, with 24 bases between them. About this clonotype: Its antigen is unidentified.

TCRdb recomputed calls from the reads with MiXCR, one row per CDR3 protein. The sample includes hundreds of thousands of distinct CDR3 sequences, approximately 25% of them seen just once. Study findings and constraints: Based on cumulative public TCR beta family frequency, carriers of CMV plus the relevant HLA were identified. HLA-C-restricted, CMV-specific TCR beta clonotypes were dominant ex vivo.

This chain uses TRBV14 with TRBJ2-7, with D possibly matching TRBD1 (5 bases). The source material was CD8+ T cells from PBMCs. The clonotype comes from a human donor in good health (CMV status not recorded). Some clones in this sample may be carry-over from other donors' samples. CDR3 region: CASSGYGREGSEQYF. The CDR3 DNA reads as TGTGCCAGTAGTGGCTACGGCAGGGAAGGTTCCGAGCAGTACTTC.